The T cell receptor (beta chain) under discussion was sequenced for a study of T cell changes during pregnancy in multiple sclerosis. In its sample, this clone was seen once. The data were produced by immunoSEQ multiplex PCR, yet TCRdb's version contains in-frame clones alone and is incomplete. The sample records roughly 40,000 clones, 91% being singletons. This CDR3 has 14 amino acids. Germline V lookup: CDR1 SGHNT, CDR2 YYREEE (reference sequence). The V gene lost 4 bases and the J gene lost 3 bases, with 12 bases spanning the gap. The origin of this receptor is a female donor with multiple sclerosis, enrolled in a pregnancy study. The chain uses TRBV5-4 and TRBJ2-3; tentatively, D is TRBD1 (7 bases). The sequenced sample was CD4+ T cells from peripheral blood mononuclear cells, obtained before pregnancy. DNA of the CDR3: TGTGCCAGCAGCCCACAGGGGAGGACAGATACGCAGTATTTT. Its translation is CASSPQGRTDTQYF.